This T cell receptor beta chain came from a study of tumor-infiltrating lymphocytes in primary liver carcinoma. Overall study: The patients comprised men and women between the ages of 30 and 69 years. The study obtained roughly 3.65 to 7.13 million productive TCRbeta reads per sample, similar across tissue types.

A constant-region primer primed TCR beta cDNA synthesis from about 490 ng of total RNA. ARM-PCR was slightly modified, and three nested multiplex PCR rounds with it gave rise to the TCR beta libraries. Two initial PCR rounds of approximately 10 cycles each paired TRBV1-TRBV30 forward primers with a C-beta reverse primer. TCRdb reprocessed the multiplex PCR reads with MiXCR, giving one entry per CDR3 protein. The profile shows fewer than 25,000 distinct CDR3 sequences, around three quarters of them singletons. The source material, roughly 18-33 mg of unsorted bulk tissue, was used to co-extract RNA and DNA. The CDR3 sequence is 17 residues long. Germline values: CDR1 LGHNA, CDR2 YNFKEQ. As concerns this clonotype: One end of the junction does not line up with germline, which may come from a read error.

This chain connects TRBV4-2 to TRBJ2-2; a weak D match, TRBD2 (5 bases). This TCR derives from a middle-aged man with primary liver carcinoma and hepatitis B virus infection. Sample: liver tumor tissue from sampling region 1. The subset denotes: tumor region T1, superior pole. Here the CDR3 reads CSSSQDSEGTNTGELFF. CDR3 nucleotides: TGTTCCAGCAGCCAAGATAGTGAGGGCACGAACACCGGGGAGCTGTTTTTT.